This TCR beta chain was sequenced in a study of T cells in Graves' hyperthyroidism and ophthalmopathy. Disease duration under 2 months; hyperthyroidism patients were aged 18 to 65. What was amplified from RNA transcripts were TCR beta CDR3 regions. A first-round RT-PCR of the TCR CDR3 used the HTBI primer set. MiXCR, applied by TCRdb to the multiplex PCR reads, yields one record per CDR3 protein. The profile covers roughly 100,000 distinct CDR3 sequences, with about half appearing a single time and 26% taken by the ten largest. The sample comprised blood. This TCR came from a man between 40 and 49 years old with Graves' hyperthyroidism.

The DNA for the CDR3 is TGTGCCAGCAGCTTAGAACGACAGGGACTCACCGGGGAGCAGTACTTC. Translated: CASSLERQGLTGEQYF. This chain links TRBV7-2 with TRBJ2-7; D possibly corresponds to TRBD1 (7 bases). Between the trimmed V and J ends, which lost 1 base and 7 bases, there was a span of 20 bases. This CDR3 has 16 amino acids. Germline CDR1 reads SGHTA; CDR2 reads FQGNSA.